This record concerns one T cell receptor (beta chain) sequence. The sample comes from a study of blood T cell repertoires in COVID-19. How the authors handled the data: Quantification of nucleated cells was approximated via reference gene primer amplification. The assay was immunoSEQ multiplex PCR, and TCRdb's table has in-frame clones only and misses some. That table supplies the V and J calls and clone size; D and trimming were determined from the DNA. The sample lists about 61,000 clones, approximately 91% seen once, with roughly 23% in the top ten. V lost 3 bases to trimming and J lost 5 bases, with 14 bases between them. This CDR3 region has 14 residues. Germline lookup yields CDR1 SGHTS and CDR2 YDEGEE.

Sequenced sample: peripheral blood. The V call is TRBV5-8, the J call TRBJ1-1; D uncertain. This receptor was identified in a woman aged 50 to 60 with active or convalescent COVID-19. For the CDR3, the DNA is TGTGCCAGCAGCTCAGGAGGCCGTTGGACTGAAGCTTTCTTT. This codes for CASSSGGRWTEAFF.